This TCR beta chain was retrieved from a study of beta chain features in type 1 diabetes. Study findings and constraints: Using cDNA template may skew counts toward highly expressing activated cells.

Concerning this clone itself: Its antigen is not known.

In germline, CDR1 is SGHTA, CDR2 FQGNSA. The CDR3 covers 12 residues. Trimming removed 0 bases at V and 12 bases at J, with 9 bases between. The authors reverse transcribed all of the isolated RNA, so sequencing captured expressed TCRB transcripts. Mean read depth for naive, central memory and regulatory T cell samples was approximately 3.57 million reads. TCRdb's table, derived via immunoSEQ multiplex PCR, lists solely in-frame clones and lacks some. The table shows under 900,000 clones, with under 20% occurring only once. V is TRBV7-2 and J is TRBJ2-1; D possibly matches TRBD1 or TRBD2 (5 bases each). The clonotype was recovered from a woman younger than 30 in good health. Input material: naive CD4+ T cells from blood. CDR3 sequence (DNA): TGTGCCAGCAGCTTAGCGGGGACGGCGCAGTTCTTC. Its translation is CASSLAGTAQFF. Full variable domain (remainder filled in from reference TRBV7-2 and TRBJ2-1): GAGVSQSPSNKVTEKGKDVELRCDPISGHTALYWYRQSLGQGLEFLIYFQGNSAPDKSGLPSDRFSAERTGGSVSTLTIQRTQQEDSAVYLCASSLAGTAQFFGPGTRLTVL.